This T cell receptor (beta chain) was sequenced during a study of persistence of HIV-infected CD4 T cells. On this clone: Its antigen is unidentified.

The CDR3 covers 15 residues. V was trimmed by 2 bases and J by 6 bases, leaving 16 bases between them. Germline V gene lookup returns CDR1 MNHNS and CDR2 SASEGT. Study results and caveats: Within sorted populations, more oligoclonal TCRs accompanied more oligoclonal proviruses. Compared with CD3/CD28-stimulated cells, CMV- and Gag-responding cells showed lower TCRbeta richness.

Nonspecific anti-CD3/anti-CD28 bead stimulation represents the broad CD4+ T cell repertoire. Sorting selected CD4+ T cells upregulating both CD40 ligand and CD69. Inclusion required CMV-positive serology and CD4+ counts above 400 cells/uL. Before stimulation, PBMCs underwent CD8+ T cell depletion. The libraries were made with immunoSEQ version 4 in survey mode. Clones were read by immunoSEQ multiplex PCR, and TCRdb kept only the in-frame ones, dropping some. Altogether 40,000 or so clones are present, approximately 90% being singletons, with the ten largest covering about 0.46%. The source was CD4+ T cells sorted from PBMCs after roughly 18-hour stimulation, collected from a patient who received antiretroviral therapy. This receptor was taken from an adult woman with HIV who was CMV-seropositive. This chain uses TRBV6-1 with TRBJ1-1; D is perhaps TRBD1 (5 bases). CDR3 nucleotides: TGTGCCAGCAGTGAAAACCTGGTGGGGGGTTCTGAAGCTTTCTTT. Amino acids: CASSENLVGGSEAFF.